This T cell receptor beta chain was obtained from a study of blood T cell repertoires in COVID-19. Whole-study context: Whether acute or convalescent, the COVID-19 samples came from the United States, Italy and Spain. The analysed material was cDNA or gDNA that came from T cells, B-cell-depleted T cells, or PBMCs.

Authors' data handling: Amplifying reference gene primers gave estimates of nucleated cell counts. Sequenced by immunoSEQ multiplex PCR; TCRdb stores in-frame clones only, minus some. The D gene and trimming were derived from the DNA, and the V and J assignments and clone size from that table. The sample comprises some 120,000 clones, approximately 90% of which are singletons, and 1.8% rests with the top ten. V shed 5 bases, J shed 4 bases, and the junction held 5 bases outside the gene matches. The CDR3 extends over 14 amino acids. Germline CDR1 MNHEY, CDR2 SVGAGI. The V call is TRBV6-5, the J call TRBJ2-5; 9 nucleotides align to TRBD1. The TCR sequence derives from a human donor with active COVID-19. The donor label of this sample is uncertain. Sequencing was carried out using peripheral blood. CDR3 residues: CASSNRGLGETQYF. CDR3 nucleotide sequence: TGTGCCAGCAGTAACAGGGGGCTTGGAGAGACCCAGTACTTC.